These T cell receptor beta chains were read from a single sample in a study of shared clonotypes between healthy human individuals. The data were produced by immunoSEQ multiplex PCR, yet TCRdb's version contains in-frame clones alone and is incomplete. The sample carries some 800,000 clones, about 91% recorded once. The specimen sequenced was naive CD8+ T cells sorted from blood. All receptors come from a man aged 25-40 years in good health. Each CDR3 is given with its conserved first and last residue. Each record gives: clone size, V gene, J gene, D gene, CDR3 DNA, CDR3 protein. D genes are given only for firm matches. Some rows have no size entry. The others give once, few or many, or a class for an expanded clone.

clone size: -
V gene: TRBV6-6
J gene: TRBJ2-1
D gene: TRBD1
CDR3 DNA: TGTGCCAGCAGTAAACCCGGGACAGGGTACAATGAGCAGTTCTTC
CDR3 protein: CASSKPGTGYNEQFF

clone size: once
V gene: TRBV7-9
J gene: TRBJ2-1
D gene: -
CDR3 DNA: TGTGCCAGCAGCTTTGACGGCAATGAGCAGTTCTTC
CDR3 protein: CASSFDGNEQFF

clone size: -
V gene: TRBV9
J gene: TRBJ2-1
D gene: -
CDR3 DNA: TGTGCCAGCAGCTCCACGGGATACGAGCAGTTCTTC
CDR3 protein: CASSSTGYEQFF

clone size: once
V gene: TRBV19
J gene: TRBJ2-2
D gene: -
CDR3 DNA: TGTGCCAGTAGTTTCCGACCGGGACAAAGCTTTTCCGGGGAGCTGTTTTTT
CDR3 protein: CASSFRPGQSFSGELFF

clone size: -
V gene: TRBV27
J gene: TRBJ2-7
D gene: -
CDR3 DNA: TGTGCCAGCAGTTTGTTGTCCGGCGAGCAGTACTTC
CDR3 protein: CASSLLSGEQYF

clone size: -
V gene: TRBV5-1
J gene: TRBJ2-1
D gene: -
CDR3 DNA: TGCGCCAGCAGCTTGTTACGGGAGCAGTACAATGAGCAGTTCTTC
CDR3 protein: CASSLLREQYNEQFF

clone size: -
V gene: TRBV7-6
J gene: TRBJ1-2
D gene: -
CDR3 DNA: TGTGCCAGCAGCTTATCAGCACTCTATGGCTACACCTTC
CDR3 protein: CASSLSALYGYTF

clone size: once
V gene: TRBV27
J gene: TRBJ2-7
D gene: TRBD1
CDR3 DNA: TGTGCCAGCAGTAAAAACAGGGGGAAGTGGGAGCAGTACTTC
CDR3 protein: CASSKNRGKWEQYF

clone size: -
V gene: TRBV9
J gene: TRBJ2-2
D gene: TRBD2
CDR3 DNA: TGTGCCAGCAGCCCTACGGGACTAGCGGGTCACACCGGGGAGCTGTTTTTT
CDR3 protein: CASSPTGLAGHTGELFF

clone size: few
V gene: TRBV28
J gene: TRBJ2-7
D gene: TRBD1
CDR3 DNA: TGTGCCAGCCGGGACAGTGCCTACGAGCAGTACTTC
CDR3 protein: CASRDSAYEQYF

clone size: -
V gene: TRBV27
J gene: TRBJ1-2
D gene: -
CDR3 DNA: TGTGCCAGCAGCCCCCTCCCCGGGGGAGACAGGCGGAAAGAGAACTACACCTTC
CDR3 protein: CASSPLPGGDRRKENYTF

clone size: -
V gene: TRBV11-2
J gene: TRBJ2-5
D gene: TRBD1
CDR3 DNA: TGTGCCAGCAGCTCGCCGCCGACAGGGACCCTAGAGACCCAGTACTTC
CDR3 protein: CASSSPPTGTLETQYF

clone size: -
V gene: TRBV29-1
J gene: TRBJ1-3
D gene: -
CDR3 DNA: TGCAGCGTTCTCTACCCAGGTGGAAACACCATATATTTT
CDR3 protein: CSVLYPGGNTIYF